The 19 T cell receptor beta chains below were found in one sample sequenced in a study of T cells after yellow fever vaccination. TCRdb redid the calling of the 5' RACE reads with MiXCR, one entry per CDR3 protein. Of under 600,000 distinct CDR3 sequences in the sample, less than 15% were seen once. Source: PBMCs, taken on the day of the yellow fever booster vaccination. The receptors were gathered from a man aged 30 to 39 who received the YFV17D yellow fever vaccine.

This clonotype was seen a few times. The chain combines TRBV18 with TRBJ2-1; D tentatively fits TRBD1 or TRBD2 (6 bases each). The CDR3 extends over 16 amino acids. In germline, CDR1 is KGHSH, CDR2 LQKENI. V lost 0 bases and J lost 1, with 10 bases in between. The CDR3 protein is CASSPPIGGSYNEQFF. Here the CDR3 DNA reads TGTGCCAGCTCACCACCGATAGGGGGGTCCTACAATGAGCAGTTCTTC.

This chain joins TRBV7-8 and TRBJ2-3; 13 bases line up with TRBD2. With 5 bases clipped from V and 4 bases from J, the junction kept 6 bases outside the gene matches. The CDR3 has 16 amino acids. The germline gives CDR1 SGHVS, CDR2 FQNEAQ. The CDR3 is CASSTITSGRADTQYF. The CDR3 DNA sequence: TGTGCCAGCAGCACGATCACTAGCGGGAGGGCAGATACGCAGTATTTT.

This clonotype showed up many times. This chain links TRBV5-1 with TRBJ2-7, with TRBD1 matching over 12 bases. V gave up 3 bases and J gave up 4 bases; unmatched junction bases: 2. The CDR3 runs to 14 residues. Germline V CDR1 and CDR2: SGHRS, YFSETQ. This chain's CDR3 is CASSSGQGAYEQYF. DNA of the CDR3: TGCGCCAGCAGCTCGGGACAGGGGGCTTACGAGCAGTACTTC. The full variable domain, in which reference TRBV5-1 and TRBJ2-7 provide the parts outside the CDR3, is KAGVTQTPRYLIKTRGQQVTLSCSPISGHRSVSWYQQTPGQGLQFLFEYFSETQRNKGNFPGRFSGRQFSNSRSEMNVSTLELGDSALYLCASSSGQGAYEQYFGPGTRLTVT.

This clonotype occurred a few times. CDR3 bases: TGTGCCAGCAGTGTCATGAGGGGGCCAGGGCAGCCCCAGCATTTT. Translated, it gives CASSVMRGPGQPQHF. The V call is TRBV6-1, the J call TRBJ1-5; 7 positions agree with TRBD1. The germline V gene has CDR1 MNHNS and CDR2 SASEGT. The CDR3 has 15 amino acids. The V and J ends lost 4 bases and 7 bases, in that order; junction bases with no gene match: 10.

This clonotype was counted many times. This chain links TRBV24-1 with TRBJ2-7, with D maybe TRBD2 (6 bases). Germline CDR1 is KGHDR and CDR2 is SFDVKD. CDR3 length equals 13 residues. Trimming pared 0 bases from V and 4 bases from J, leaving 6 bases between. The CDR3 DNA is TGTGCCACCAGTGATTTGGGGGGGTACGAGCAGTACTTC. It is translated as CATSDLGGYEQYF.

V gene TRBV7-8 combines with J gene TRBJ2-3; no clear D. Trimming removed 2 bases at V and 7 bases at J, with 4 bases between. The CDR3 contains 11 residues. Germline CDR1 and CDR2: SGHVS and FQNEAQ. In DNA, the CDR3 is TGTGCCAGCAGCTTAACCTATACGCAGTATTTT. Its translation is CASSLTYTQYF.

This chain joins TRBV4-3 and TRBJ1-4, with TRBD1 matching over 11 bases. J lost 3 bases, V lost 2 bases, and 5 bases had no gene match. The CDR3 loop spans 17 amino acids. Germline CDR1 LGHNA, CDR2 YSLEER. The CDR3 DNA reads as TGCGCCAGCAGCCAACGGACAGGGGGCGCGTCTAATGAAAAACTGTTTTTT. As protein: CASSQRTGGASNEKLFF.

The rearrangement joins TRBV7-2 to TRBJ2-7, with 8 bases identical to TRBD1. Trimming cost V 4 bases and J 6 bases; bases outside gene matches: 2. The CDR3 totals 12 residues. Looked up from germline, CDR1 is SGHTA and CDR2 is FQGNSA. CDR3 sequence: CASSSDRGEQYF. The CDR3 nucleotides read TGTGCCAGCAGCTCCGACAGGGGCGAGCAGTACTTC.

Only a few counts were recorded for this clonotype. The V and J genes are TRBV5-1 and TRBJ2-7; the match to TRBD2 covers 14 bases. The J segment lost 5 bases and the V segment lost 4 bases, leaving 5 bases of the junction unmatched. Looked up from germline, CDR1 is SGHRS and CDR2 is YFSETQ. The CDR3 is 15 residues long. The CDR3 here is CASSTGLAGGDEQYF. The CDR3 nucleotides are TGCGCCAGCAGCACCGGACTAGCGGGAGGCGACGAGCAGTACTTC.

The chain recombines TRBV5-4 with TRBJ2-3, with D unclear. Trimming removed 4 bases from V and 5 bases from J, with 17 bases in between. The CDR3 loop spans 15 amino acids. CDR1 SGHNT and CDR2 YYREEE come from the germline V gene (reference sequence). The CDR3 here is CASSVTVNSGDTQYF. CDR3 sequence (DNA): TGTGCCAGCAGCGTTACTGTTAACTCCGGAGATACGCAGTATTTT. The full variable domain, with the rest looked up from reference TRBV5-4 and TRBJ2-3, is ETGVTQSPTHLIKTRGQQVTLRCSSQSGHNTVSWYQQALGQGPQFIFQYYREEENGRGNFPPRFSGLQFPNYSSELNVNALELDDSALYLCASSVTVNSGDTQYFGPGTRLTVL.

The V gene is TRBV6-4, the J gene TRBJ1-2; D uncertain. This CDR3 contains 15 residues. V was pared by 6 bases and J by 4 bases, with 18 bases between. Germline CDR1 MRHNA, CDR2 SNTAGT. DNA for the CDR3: TGTGCCAGCAGCCGGTCCAGCAACCTTCCCTATGGCTACACCTTC. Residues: CASSRSSNLPYGYTF.

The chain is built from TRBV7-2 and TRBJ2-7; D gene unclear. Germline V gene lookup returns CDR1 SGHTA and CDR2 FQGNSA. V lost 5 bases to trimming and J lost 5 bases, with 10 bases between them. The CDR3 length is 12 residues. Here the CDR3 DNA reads TGTGCCAGCAGCACGAGGACCAACGAGCAGTACTTC. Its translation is CASSTRTNEQYF.

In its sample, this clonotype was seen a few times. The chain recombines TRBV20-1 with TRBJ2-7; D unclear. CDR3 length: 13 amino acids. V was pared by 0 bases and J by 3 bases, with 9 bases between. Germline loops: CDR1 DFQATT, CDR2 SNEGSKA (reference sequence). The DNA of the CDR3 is TGCAGTGCTAGAGATATCGACTTCTACGAGCAGTACTTC. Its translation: CSARDIDFYEQYF.

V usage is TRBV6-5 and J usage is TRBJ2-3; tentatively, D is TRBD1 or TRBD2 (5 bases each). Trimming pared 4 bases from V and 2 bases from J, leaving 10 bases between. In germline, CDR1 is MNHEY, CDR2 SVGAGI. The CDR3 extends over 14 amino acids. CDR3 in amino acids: CASSSRDLTDTQYF. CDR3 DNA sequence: TGTGCCAGCAGTTCGAGGGACCTCACAGATACGCAGTATTTT.

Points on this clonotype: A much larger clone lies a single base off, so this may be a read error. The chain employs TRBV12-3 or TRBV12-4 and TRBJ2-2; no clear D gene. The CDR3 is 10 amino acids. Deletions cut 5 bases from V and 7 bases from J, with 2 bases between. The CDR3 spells CASSDGELFF. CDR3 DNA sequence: TGTGCCAGCAGTGACGGGGAGCTGTTTTTT.

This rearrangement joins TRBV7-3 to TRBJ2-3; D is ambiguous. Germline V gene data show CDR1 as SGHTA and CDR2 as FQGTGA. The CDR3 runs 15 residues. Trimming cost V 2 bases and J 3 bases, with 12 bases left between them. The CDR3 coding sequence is TGTGCCAGCAGCTTAGCACCCGGTACTACAGATACGCAGTATTTT. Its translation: CASSLAPGTTDTQYF. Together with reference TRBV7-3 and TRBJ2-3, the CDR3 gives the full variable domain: GAGVSQTPSNKVTEKGKYVELRCDPISGHTALYWYRQSLGQGPEFLIYFQGTGAADDSGLPNDRFFAVRPEGSVSTLKIQRTERGDSAVYLCASSLAPGTTDTQYFGPGTRLTVL.

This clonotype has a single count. CDR3 in amino acids: CASTPRGMETQYF. CDR3 bases: TGTGCCAGCACCCCTAGGGGAATGGAGACCCAGTACTTC. The rearrangement uses TRBV6-2 or TRBV6-3 and TRBJ2-5; TRBD1 is a possible D gene (5 bases). Trimming cost V 7 bases and J 5 bases, with 14 bases left between them. The germline V gene encodes CDR1 MNHEY and CDR2 SVGEGT. The length of the CDR3 is 13 residues.

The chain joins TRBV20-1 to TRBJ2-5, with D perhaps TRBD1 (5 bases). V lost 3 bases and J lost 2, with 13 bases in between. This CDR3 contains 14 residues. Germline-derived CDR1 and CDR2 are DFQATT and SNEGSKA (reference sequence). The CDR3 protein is CSARKAGIQETQYF. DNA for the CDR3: TGCAGTGCTAGGAAGGCAGGGATACAAGAGACCCAGTACTTC.

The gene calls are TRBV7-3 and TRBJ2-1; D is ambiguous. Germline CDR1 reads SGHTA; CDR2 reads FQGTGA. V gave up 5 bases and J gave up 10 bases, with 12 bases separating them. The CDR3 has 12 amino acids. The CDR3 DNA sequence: TGTGCCAGCAGCCAGGTTCTCGGCGAGCAGTTCTTC. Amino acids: CASSQVLGEQFF.